A selection of T cell receptor beta chains follows, all from one sample in a study of CD8 T cells in Susac syndrome. MiXCR was run by TCRdb on the immunoSEQ multiplex PCR reads, yielding one entry per CDR3 protein. The table shows approximately 150,000 distinct CDR3 sequences, with about 93% occurring only once. Sequenced input: CD4+ T cells from PBMCs. These receptors were collected from a human donor in good health. The CDR3 runs from the conserved cysteine through the conserved F or W. The D gene is left open where the match is weak. Size tells how often a clone was seen (once, few, many) or the class of an expanded clone, and some rows leave it out.

v_call,clone_size,d_call,j_call,cdr3_aa,cdr3_nt
TRBV7-9,NA,NA,TRBJ1-4,CASRYGWNEKLFF,TGTGCCAGCAGATACGGGTGGAATGAAAAACTGTTTTTT
TRBV7-8,few,NA,TRBJ2-3,CASSLDTQYF,TGTGCCAGCAGCTTAGATACGCAGTATTTT
TRBV5-1,NA,NA,TRBJ1-5,CASSPQGLEPQHF,TGCGCCAGCAGCCCGCAGGGATTGGAGCCCCAGCATTTT
TRBV19,NA,TRBD1,TRBJ2-6,CASNRGLGSGANVLTF,TGTGCCAGCAATAGGGGGCTAGGGTCTGGGGCCAACGTCCTGACTTTC
TRBV3-1,once,NA,TRBJ2-1,CASSPRQGGYNEQFF,TGTGCCAGCAGCCCCAGACAGGGAGGCTACAATGAGCAGTTCTTC
TRBV23-1,NA,NA,TRBJ2-7,CASSQPGESLSYEQYF,TGCGCCAGCAGCCAGCCAGGGGAGTCCCTCTCCTACGAGCAGTACTTC
TRBV7-2,NA,NA,TRBJ1-6,CASSLVSRDSPLHF,TGTGCCAGCAGCTTAGTTAGTCGCGATTCACCCCTCCACTTT
TRBV18,NA,NA,TRBJ2-1,CASSPANEQFF,TGTGCCAGCTCCCCGGCCAATGAGCAGTTCTTC
TRBV20-1,NA,TRBD2,TRBJ2-3,CSAPTSGGWDTQYF,TGCAGTGCCCCGACTAGCGGGGGGTGGGATACGCAGTATTTT
TRBV7-2,NA,NA,TRBJ2-7,CASSSTVSLGEQYF,TGTGCCAGCAGCTCGACAGTGTCTCTAGGCGAGCAGTACTTC
TRBV6-5,NA,NA,TRBJ2-7,CASSYLGPSYEQYF,TGTGCCAGCAGTTACTTAGGCCCATCGTACGAGCAGTACTTC
TRBV7-8,NA,TRBD2,TRBJ2-5,CASSFGLAQETQYF,TGTGCCAGCAGCTTTGGACTAGCCCAAGAGACCCAGTACTTC
TRBV20-1,NA,TRBD2,TRBJ2-7,CSAPTSGGSYEQYF,TGCAGTGCCCCGACTAGCGGGGGGTCCTACGAGCAGTACTTC
TRBV28,NA,TRBD1,TRBJ2-5,CASSSQDRRETQYF,TGTGCCAGCAGTTCCCAGGACAGGCGAGAGACCCAGTACTTC
TRBV5-1,NA,NA,TRBJ2-5,CASSLASGIEETQYF,TGCGCCAGCAGCTTGGCCTCCGGGATTGAGGAGACCCAGTACTTC
TRBV5-1,NA,TRBD2,TRBJ2-1,CASSTGTSGEVEQFF,TGCGCCAGCAGCACGGGGACTAGCGGGGAGGTTGAGCAGTTCTTC
TRBV5-1,NA,NA,TRBJ2-1,CASSLGQMGDEQFF,TGCGCCAGCAGCTTGGGTCAGATGGGCGATGAGCAGTTCTTC
TRBV3-1,few,NA,TRBJ1-2,CASSQGFGGYTF,TGTGCCAGCAGCCAAGGCTTCGGAGGCTACACCTTC
TRBV15,NA,NA,TRBJ1-2,CATSPDRINYGYTF,TGTGCCACCAGTCCGGACAGAATTAACTATGGCTACACCTTC
TRBV15,NA,TRBD1,TRBJ1-2,CATSREGQAGYGYTF,TGTGCCACCAGCAGAGAGGGACAGGCGGGGTATGGCTACACCTTC
TRBV9,NA,TRBD2,TRBJ2-3,CASSSRTSGVDTQYF,TGTGCCAGCAGCTCCCGGACTAGCGGGGTAGATACGCAGTATTTT
TRBV6-1,NA,NA,TRBJ1-2,CASSEVTGPSGGYGYTF,TGTGCCAGCAGTGAAGTTACGGGACCCTCGGGAGGCTATGGCTACACCTTC
TRBV12-3/TRBV12-4,NA,NA,TRBJ1-5,CASSFAQGGQPQHF,TGTGCCAGCAGTTTTGCACAGGGTGGCCAGCCCCAGCATTTT
TRBV12-3/TRBV12-4,NA,NA,TRBJ2-7,CASSLNEQYF,TGTGCCAGCAGTTTAAACGAGCAGTACTTC
TRBV20-1,NA,NA,TRBJ2-4,CSAEKNIQYF,TGCAGTGCTGAAAAAAACATTCAGTACTTC
TRBV12-3/TRBV12-4,NA,NA,TRBJ1-6,CASSLPVGGNSPLHF,TGTGCCAGCAGTTTACCGGTAGGGGGAAATTCACCCCTCCACTTT
TRBV20-1,NA,NA,TRBJ1-5,CSARDAAGQHQPQHF,TGCAGTGCTAGAGATGCGGCAGGGCAGCATCAGCCCCAGCATTTT
TRBV9,NA,NA,TRBJ2-1,CASSVDGEQFF,TGTGCCAGCAGCGTAGACGGTGAGCAGTTCTTC
TRBV5-1,NA,NA,TRBJ2-4,CASSLVGDIQYF,TGCGCCAGCAGCTTGGTAGGGGACATTCAGTACTTC
TRBV29-1,once,NA,TRBJ2-2,CSVEGESATGELFF,TGCAGCGTTGAAGGGGAATCAGCCACCGGGGAGCTGTTTTTT
TRBV11-1,NA,TRBD1,TRBJ2-7,CASSGTGGYEQYF,TGTGCCAGCAGCGGGACAGGGGGTTACGAGCAGTACTTC
TRBV24-1,NA,TRBD2,TRBJ2-3,CATSDPKRGRQDTQYF,TGTGCCACCAGTGATCCAAAGCGGGGGAGACAAGATACGCAGTATTTT